These T cell receptor beta chains were read from a single sample in a study of CD8+CD57+ T cells in acquired aplastic anemia. TCRdb used MiXCR to reprocess the reads, holding one entry per CDR3 protein. The sample contains about 150,000 distinct CDR3 sequences, around half of which appear only once. The specimen sequenced was sorted CD4+, CD8+, or CD8+CD57+ T cells (not recorded which) from PBMCs. These receptors were obtained from a human donor with aplastic anemia. CDR3s include the opening cysteine and the closing phenylalanine or tryptophan. The order of the fields is D gene, V gene, clone size, J gene, CDR3 DNA, CDR3 protein. D genes are given only for firm matches. A row's size may be missing; if present it is once, few, many or a size class.

.	TRBV10-2	.	TRBJ2-7	TGCGCCAGCATAGGCTCCGGCGAGAAGTACTTC	CASIGSGEKYF
.	TRBV25-1	many	TRBJ1-1	TGTGCCAGCAGTGAATCTGGCCAGCTCCGATCTTCTGAAGCTTTCTTT	CASSESGQLRSSEAFF
.	TRBV25-1	many	TRBJ1-1	TGTGCCAGCACCTGGACAGAGACCACTGAAGCTTTCTTT	CASTWTETTEAFF
TRBD2	TRBV7-9	many	TRBJ2-3	TGTGCCAGCAGCGGAGGACTAGCGGGAGTTCGAGATACGCAGTATTTT	CASSGGLAGVRDTQYF
TRBD2	TRBV9	.	TRBJ2-1	TGTGCCAGCAGCGCTAGCGGGAGGGCAAACAATGAGCAGTTCTTC	CASSASGRANNEQFF
TRBD1	TRBV28	.	TRBJ1-1	TGTGCCAGCAACGACCCAGGGGGGAAGAACACTGAAGCTTTCTTT	CASNDPGGKNTEAFF
.	TRBV11-2	many	TRBJ2-6	TGTGCCAGCAGCGTAATTAATAGCCACATATCTGGGGCCAACGTCCTGACTTTC	CASSVINSHISGANVLTF
.	TRBV20-1	many	TRBJ2-7	TGCAGTGCTAGGGATATAGACAACTCCTACGAGCAGTACTTC	CSARDIDNSYEQYF
TRBD1	TRBV12-3/TRBV12-4	.	TRBJ1-3	TGTGCCAGCAGTACAGGGGCTGGAAACACCATATATTTT	CASSTGAGNTIYF
.	TRBV5-1	.	TRBJ1-1	TGCGCCAGCAGCCGAGGAGGGGAGGGTGGCACTGAAGCTTTCTTT	CASSRGGEGGTEAFF
.	TRBV5-1	.	TRBJ1-5	TGCGCCAGCAGCGGGGGAAATAATCAGCCCCAGCATTTT	CASSGGNNQPQHF
.	TRBV6-4	many	TRBJ2-3	TGTGCCAGCCTTCATACGGATACGCAGTATTTT	CASLHTDTQYF
.	TRBV2	few	TRBJ2-3	TGTGCCAGCAGCCGACAGGGAGGAGATACGCAGTATTTT	CASSRQGGDTQYF
.	TRBV9	.	TRBJ1-1	TGTGCCAGCAGCGTAGGGGTCGGGTGGGACACTGAAGCTTTCTTT	CASSVGVGWDTEAFF
.	TRBV29-1	many	TRBJ1-2	TGCAGCGTGGTGGACAGTTCATTCCTCAACTATGGCTACACCTTC	CSVVDSSFLNYGYTF
.	TRBV24-1	.	TRBJ2-3	TGTGCCACCAGTGAGGCTAGCGGAGGGGGCACAGATACACAGTATTTT	CATSEASGGGTDTQYF
.	TRBV9	many	TRBJ1-1	TGTGCCAGCAGCGAGGGGGACTTGAACACTGAAGCTTTCTTT	CASSEGDLNTEAFF
.	TRBV4-2	few	TRBJ1-4	TGTGCCAGCAGCCCTCCGGGGCTCGCAACTAATGAAAAACTGTTTTTT	CASSPPGLATNEKLFF